A single sample gave rise to the 21 T cell receptor beta chains below, sequenced in a study of vaccination and CD4 T cells after COVID-19. TCRdb re-called the PCR reads through MiXCR, storing one row per CDR3 protein. Here the sample spans 15,000 to 25,000 distinct CDR3 sequences, 60% being singletons. Sequenced material: CD4+ T cells from blood, taken after SARS-CoV-2 vaccination. The receptors derive from a human donor who had recovered from COVID-19.

The chain links TRBV27 to TRBJ2-1; perhaps TRBD2 as D (5 bases). The CDR3 sequence is 14 residues long. Germline V gene lookup returns CDR1 MNHEY and CDR2 SMNVEV (reference sequence). V lost 6 bases to trimming and J lost 4 bases, with 13 bases between them. The DNA of the CDR3 is TGTGCCAGCAGCCCTGCAGGACTTTACAATGAGCAGTTCTTC. The encoded protein is CASSPAGLYNEQFF.

This clonotype was seen a single time. This rearrangement joins TRBV6-2 or TRBV6-3 to TRBJ2-1; 8 nucleotides match TRBD2. V was clipped by 2 bases and J by 2 bases; unmatched bases: 5. The germline CDR1 and CDR2 sequences are MNHEY and SVGEGT. The CDR3 sequence is 16 residues long. CDR3 bases: TGTGCCAGCAGTTACGGGGCCGGGAGGGCCTACAATGAGCAGTTCTTC. It codes for CASSYGAGRAYNEQFF.

The V gene is TRBV28, the J gene TRBJ1-5; D gene ambiguous. This CDR3 has 13 amino acids. The germline V and J ends were trimmed by 5 bases and 0 bases, with 5 bases remaining between them. In germline, CDR1 is MDHEN, CDR2 SYDVKM. The CDR3 sequence: CASSADSNQPQHF. The CDR3 nucleotides read TGTGCCAGCAGTGCCGATAGCAATCAGCCCCAGCATTTT.

This clonotype was counted only a few times. The V and J genes are TRBV2 and TRBJ2-3; tentatively, D is TRBD1 (6 bases). CDR3 length: 12 amino acids. Trimming took 5 bases from V and 5 from J, leaving 8 bases between them. Germline V CDR1 and CDR2: SNHLY, FYNNEI. The CDR3 DNA sequence: TGTGCCAGCAGTATACAGGGAGATACGCAGTATTTT. Residues: CASSIQGDTQYF.

The chain has TRBV10-3 and TRBJ2-7; 8 positions match TRBD1. The V gene end was trimmed by 4 bases and the J gene end by 3 bases; junction bases not matched to a gene: 5. Germline assignment: CDR1 ENHRY and CDR2 SYGVKD. The CDR3 is 14 amino acids. CDR3 loop: CAISGTGGNYEQYF. The CDR3 coding sequence is TGTGCCATCAGTGGTACAGGGGGAAACTACGAGCAGTACTTC.

The V and J genes are TRBV7-2 and TRBJ1-1; D gene unclear. Per the germline V gene, CDR1 is SGHTA and CDR2 is FQGNSA. The CDR3 runs 15 residues. V was clipped by 7 bases and J by 5 bases, with 20 bases between them. The CDR3 region has the DNA TGTGCCAGCACCCCTTCCCGCGGAGGTCTGACTGAAGCTTTCTTT. This translates into CASTPSRGGLTEAFF.

The chain employs TRBV20-1 and TRBJ1-5, with D tentatively TRBD1 (6 bases). Germline CDR1 DFQATT, CDR2 SNEGSKA (reference sequence). The CDR3 is made up of 15 amino acids. Trimming cost V 4 bases and J 3 bases, with 16 bases left between them. In nucleotides, the CDR3 is TGCAGTGCTAAGCCTCTCAGGGGTGCCAATCAGCCCCAGCATTTT. It specifies CSAKPLRGANQPQHF.

The CDR3 DNA reads TGTGCCAGTAGTATATCAGGGGACCCATCCCGGACCCAGTACTTC. This translates into CASSISGDPSRTQYF. V gene TRBV19 combines with J gene TRBJ2-5; perhaps TRBD1 as D (6 bases). The V and J ends lost 2 bases and 7 bases respectively, with 17 bases between them. Germline-derived CDR1 and CDR2 are LNHDA and SQIVND (reference sequence). CDR3 length equals 15 residues.

This sequence joins TRBV7-9 and TRBJ2-5; D tentatively reads TRBD1 or TRBD2 (5 bases each). The germline CDR1 and CDR2 sequences are SEHNR and FQNEAQ (reference sequence). The CDR3 extends over 16 amino acids. V was trimmed by 5 bases and J by 3 bases, leaving 19 bases between them. The CDR3 region has the DNA TGTGCCAGCAGCCTTGCCCCAGGGACGGACAAAGAGACCCAGTACTTC. This translates into CASSLAPGTDKETQYF.

The chain recombines TRBV5-4 with TRBJ1-6, with D uncertain. Trimming took 0 bases from V and 5 from J, leaving 9 bases between them. The CDR3 runs 15 residues. Germline V gene lookup returns CDR1 SGHNT and CDR2 YYREEE (reference sequence). CDR3: CASSLAAGDNSPLHF. The DNA for the CDR3 is TGTGCCAGCAGCTTGGCTGCCGGGGATAATTCACCCCTCCACTTT.

The CDR3 spells CASSWDKGELFF. Here the CDR3 DNA reads TGTGCCAGCAGCTGGGACAAAGGGGAGCTGTTTTTT. The V call is TRBV7-9, the J call TRBJ2-2, with D possibly being TRBD1 (6 bases). The germline V gene encodes CDR1 SEHNR and CDR2 FQNEAQ (reference sequence). V was cut by 4 bases and J by 8 bases, with 8 bases left in between. The CDR3 extends over 12 amino acids.

The chain combines TRBV7-6 with TRBJ2-1, with no clear D. V gave up 2 bases and J gave up 7 bases, with 6 bases separating them. The CDR3 extends over 12 amino acids. Germline lookup yields CDR1 SGHVS and CDR2 FNYEAQ. The CDR3 reads CASSLTGNEQFF. CDR3 sequence (DNA): TGTGCCAGCAGCTTAACGGGTAATGAGCAGTTCTTC.

The V and J genes are TRBV20-1 and TRBJ2-2; tentatively, D is TRBD2 (5 bases). V lost 6 bases and J lost 4, with 9 bases in between. This CDR3 spans 12 amino acids. Germline CDR1 DFQATT, CDR2 SNEGSKA (reference sequence). This CDR3 reads CSAKTTTGELFF. In DNA form, the CDR3 reads TGCAGTGCAAAGACTACCACCGGGGAGCTGTTTTTT.

The chain is built from TRBV30 and TRBJ2-3; D possibly corresponds to TRBD2 (5 bases). Germline V CDR1 and CDR2: GTSNPN, SVGIG (reference sequence). This CDR3 has 12 amino acids. V was trimmed by 5 bases and J by 5 bases, leaving 11 bases between them. CDR3 bases: TGTGCCTGGGGCATCGGGAAAGATACGCAGTATTTT. Translating gives CAWGIGKDTQYF.

The CDR3 nucleotides are TGTGCCAGCAGCTCGTACCAGGGACATCCTGAAGCTTTCTTT. It translates to CASSSYQGHPEAFF. The rearrangement uses TRBV7-9 and TRBJ1-1; tentative D call: TRBD1 (6 bases). The CDR3 contains 14 residues. CDR1 is SEHNR and CDR2 is FQNEAQ in the germline V gene (reference sequence). Trimming cost V 4 bases and J 6 bases, with 15 bases left between them. The full variable domain, rest sourced from reference TRBV7-9 and TRBJ1-1, is DTGVSQNPRHKITKRGQNVTFRCDPISEHNRLYWYRQTLGQGPEFLTYFQNEAQLEKSRLLSDRFSAERPKGSFSTLEIQRTEQGDSAMYLCASSSYQGHPEAFFGQGTRLTVV.

V and J are TRBV30 and TRBJ2-7; TRBD1 aligns across 7 bases. V shed 1 base and J 4 bases; nucleotides not matched to a gene: 13. Per the germline V gene, CDR1 is GTSNPN and CDR2 is SVGIG (reference sequence). This CDR3 is 16 amino acids long. CDR3 in amino acids: CAWSAWIRDRGYEQYF. The CDR3 nucleotides read TGTGCCTGGAGTGCATGGATCCGGGACAGAGGTTACGAGCAGTACTTC.

The sample holds a few counts of this clonotype. The rearrangement joins TRBV10-3 to TRBJ2-5; D possibly corresponds to TRBD1 (6 bases). The CDR3 runs to 14 residues. The V gene lost 4 bases and the J gene lost 1 base, with 10 bases spanning the gap. Per germline, CDR1 ENHRY and CDR2 SYGVKD. CDR3 loop: CAISVVRGQETQYF. The CDR3 DNA is TGTGCCATCAGTGTGGTCAGGGGCCAAGAGACCCAGTACTTC.

This clonotype was observed a few times. This rearrangement joins TRBV20-1 to TRBJ1-2, with D unresolved. The V gene's germline CDR1 is DFQATT and CDR2 SNEGSKA (reference sequence). CDR3 length: 14 amino acids. The V end lost 0 bases, the J end lost 4 bases, and 12 bases lay between the germline ends. The CDR3 DNA is TGCAGTGCTAGAGACCCCCGAACCTTCTATGGCTACACCTTC. It yields the protein CSARDPRTFYGYTF.

The chain links TRBV24-1 to TRBJ2-3; tentative D call: TRBD2 (5 bases). The CDR3 sequence is 13 residues long. Germline CDR1 and CDR2: KGHDR and SFDVKD. The ends were cut back, 9 bases at V and 3 bases at J, with 12 bases in the middle. CDR3 nucleotide sequence: TGTGCCACCGCTCCCGGCGGGACAGATACGCAGTATTTT. Its protein product is CATAPGGTDTQYF.

The genes are TRBV20-1 and TRBJ1-5; the D gene is possibly TRBD1 (5 bases). The CDR3 length is 17 residues. Germline assignment: CDR1 DFQATT and CDR2 SNEGSKA (reference sequence). The V and J ends lost 0 bases and 0 bases respectively, with 15 bases between them. Here the CDR3 reads CSARDHKGLYSNQPQHF. In nucleotides, the CDR3 is TGCAGTGCTAGAGATCACAAGGGACTGTATAGCAATCAGCCCCAGCATTTT.

The chain joins TRBV28 to TRBJ1-6; weak D call: TRBD1 (5 bases). V was clipped by 6 bases and J by 7 bases, with 19 bases between them. This CDR3 spans 16 amino acids. The V gene's germline CDR1 is MDHEN and CDR2 SYDVKM. CDR3 nucleotide sequence: TGTGCCAGCAGCTCCTTATCAGGGCCTAAGAATTCACCCCTCCACTTT. As protein: CASSSLSGPKNSPLHF.